Presented here are 21 T cell receptor beta chains from one specimen sequenced in a study of T cell repertoires in cytomegalovirus infection. TCRdb fed the reads into MiXCR, producing one record per CDR3 protein. Of 350,000 to 500,000 distinct CDR3 sequences listed, roughly 30% are singletons. The specimen was PBMCs. Every receptor here comes from a human donor in good health (CMV status not recorded). Some clones in this sample may be carry-over from other donors' samples.

This clonotype has a single count. A much larger clonotype is one base distant, so this may be a read error. The gene calls are TRBV2 and TRBJ2-2; TRBD1 agrees at 8 bases. The CDR3 runs 15 residues. With 6 bases clipped from V and 0 bases from J, the junction kept 3 bases outside the gene matches. Germline V CDR1 and CDR2: SNHLY, FYNNEI. The DNA of the CDR3 is TGTGCCAGCAGACCACAGGGGGCGAACACCGGGGAGCTGTTTTTT. Its translation: CASRPQGANTGELFF. The whole variable domain, remainder taken from reference TRBV2 and TRBJ2-2, is EPEVTQTPSHQVTQMGQEVILRCVPISNHLYFYWYRQILGQKVEFLVSFYNNEISEKSEIFDDQFSVERPDGSNFTLKIRSTKLEDSAMYFCASRPQGANTGELFFGEGSRLTVL.

Regarding this clonotype: One end of the junction is discordant with germline, which a read error may explain. The chain couples TRBV7-4 to TRBJ1-4, with a tentative D call TRBD1 (5 bases). The CDR3 covers 18 residues. Germline V gene data show CDR1 as SGHVT and CDR2 as SQSDAQ. Written as DNA, the CDR3 is TGTACCAGCAGCTTTTGGGACGGTGCGGGAAGGAGGGAAGAAAAACTGTTTTTT. Translating it yields CTSSFWDGAGRREEKLFF.

The J gene is TRBJ1-2, the V gene TRBV24-1; 7 positions match TRBD1. CDR1 and CDR2 from the germline V gene are KGHDR and SFDVKD. V gave up 4 bases and J gave up 4 bases; unmatched junction bases: 8. CDR3 length: 15 amino acids. The CDR3 here is CATSDPSGTAYGYTF. CDR3 in DNA: TGTGCCACCAGTGACCCCTCCGGGACAGCCTATGGCTACACCTTC.

This clonotype was found a few times. The gene calls are TRBV5-4 and TRBJ2-1, with 7 bases fitting TRBD1. The CDR3 loop spans 15 amino acids. V gave up 4 bases and J gave up 2 bases; unmatched junction bases: 6. Looked up from germline, CDR1 is SGHNT and CDR2 is YYREEE (reference sequence). The CDR3 loop is CASSRKTGPYNEQFF. The CDR3 DNA follows: TGTGCCAGCAGCCGAAAGACAGGGCCCTACAATGAGCAGTTCTTC. Full variable domain (remainder filled in from reference TRBV5-4 and TRBJ2-1): ETGVTQSPTHLIKTRGQQVTLRCSSQSGHNTVSWYQQALGQGPQFIFQYYREEENGRGNFPPRFSGLQFPNYSSELNVNALELDDSALYLCASSRKTGPYNEQFFGPGTRLTVL.

This clonotype was counted a single time. V and J are TRBV27 and TRBJ2-7; D gene uncertain. The ends were cut back, 2 bases at V and 4 bases at J, with 15 bases in the middle. The length of the CDR3 is 15 residues. CDR1 and CDR2 (germline): MNHEY, SMNVEV (reference sequence). The CDR3 loop is CASSLRESVGYEQYF. CDR3 sequence (DNA): TGTGCCAGCAGTTTAAGAGAAAGTGTGGGTTACGAGCAGTACTTC.

In its sample, this clonotype was seen many times. The chain employs TRBV20-1 and TRBJ2-3; 8 positions match TRBD2. Germline-derived CDR1 and CDR2 are DFQATT and SNEGSKA (reference sequence). The CDR3 loop spans 16 amino acids. V lost 5 bases, J lost 0 bases, and 10 bases stayed unmatched. In DNA form, the CDR3 reads TGCAGTGCTGTGGAAGCGGGGGCATCTAGCACAGATACGCAGTATTTT. It codes for CSAVEAGASSTDTQYF.

On this clonotype: The CDR3 carries no conserved terminal phenylalanine or tryptophan, so it likely arises from a read error. This chain joins TRBV6-5 and TRBJ2-2, with D possibly being TRBD2 (5 bases). CDR3 length equals 14 residues. Germline V gene data show CDR1 as MNHEY and CDR2 as SVGAGI. CDR3 protein: CARSSTGETGELFL. The CDR3 nucleotides read TGTGCCCGCAGTTCAACCGGGGAAACCGGGGAGCTGTTTTTG.

In its sample, this clonotype was seen a few times. This chain joins TRBV6-5 and TRBJ1-1; 8 bases are shared with TRBD1. This CDR3 is built from 15 residues. The junction had 5 bases not matched to a gene; V was cut back by 2 bases and J by 3 bases. Germline CDR1 is MNHEY and CDR2 is SVGAGI. The CDR3 spells CASSYNGQGHTEAFF. The CDR3 DNA sequence: TGTGCCAGCAGTTACAATGGACAGGGCCACACTGAAGCTTTCTTT.

For this clonotype: A much bigger clone sits one base away, suggesting this may be a read error. The CDR3 here is CASSPILTDTHYF. The CDR3 DNA reads TGTGCCAGCAGCCCCATCCTCACAGATACGCATTATTTT. The V and J genes are TRBV7-6 and TRBJ2-3; D remains unclear. Germline CDR1 and CDR2: SGHVS and FNYEAQ. The CDR3 runs to 13 residues.

This clonotype was observed many times. V and J are TRBV11-2 and TRBJ1-1, with D perhaps TRBD1 (6 bases). Deletions cut 5 bases from V and 6 bases from J, with 16 bases between. The CDR3 length is 14 residues. CDR1 is SGHAT, CDR2 FQNNGV, per germline. In nucleotides, the CDR3 is TGTGCCAGCAGCCCAGGTTGGGAGGGGGCTGAAGCTTTCTTT. Translation: CASSPGWEGAEAFF.

This clonotype was seen at least ten times. V usage is TRBV7-6 and J usage is TRBJ2-7; TRBD1 agrees at 11 bases. Germline V CDR1 and CDR2: SGHVS, FNYEAQ. The length of the CDR3 is 16 residues. Losses at the gene ends were 0 bases for V and 7 bases for J; bases not matched to a gene: 8. The DNA for the CDR3 is TGTGCCAGCAGCTTAGCGTCGGGACAGGGGGTGAAAGAGCAGTACTTC. The encoded protein is CASSLASGQGVKEQYF.

The rearrangement joins TRBV6-2 or TRBV6-3 to TRBJ1-1; tentatively, D is TRBD1 (5 bases). V was clipped by 2 bases and J by 4 bases, with 29 bases between them. There are 20 residues in the CDR3. Germline V gene data show CDR1 as MNHEY and CDR2 as SVGEGT. The chain's CDR3 is CASSYVGQRGRLSGSTEAFF. In DNA form, the CDR3 reads TGTGCCAGCAGTTACGTAGGCCAGAGGGGACGTCTCTCCGGTAGCACTGAAGCTTTCTTT.

The CDR3: CSVAYEFYGYTF. CDR3 bases: TGCAGCGTTGCTTACGAATTCTATGGCTACACCTTC. V gene TRBV29-1 combines with J gene TRBJ1-2; D not certain. Trimming stripped 4 bases from V and 4 bases from J, with 10 bases between. Germline CDR1 SQVTM, CDR2 ANQGSEA. This CDR3 comprises 12 residues.

The gene calls are TRBV7-6 and TRBJ2-3; 9 bases fit TRBD1. This CDR3 region has 18 residues. J was trimmed by 6 bases and V by 0 bases; bases with no gene match: 13. Germline V CDR1 and CDR2: SGHVS, FNYEAQ. CDR3 residues: CASSLADVRDRVTDTQYF. The CDR3 bases are TGTGCCAGCAGCTTAGCGGACGTGCGGGACAGGGTTACGGATACGCAGTATTTT.

The chain employs TRBV6-8 and TRBJ1-5; no clear D. V lost 10 bases, J lost 0 bases, and 16 bases lay in between. CDR1 is MNHGY, CDR2 SAAAGT, per germline. This CDR3 comprises 15 residues. In nucleotides, the CDR3 is TGTGCCACCTCTAAGGCGGTTTATAGCAATCAGCCCCAGCATTTT. Translation gives CATSKAVYSNQPQHF.

J is TRBJ2-1 and V is TRBV11-2; 10 bases map to TRBD2. Per germline, CDR1 SGHAT and CDR2 FQNNGV. V trimming: 7 bases; J trimming: 7 bases; junction bases outside the gene matches: 7. CDR3 size: 14 residues. The CDR3 is CASTSEAGGNEQFF. CDR3 nucleotide sequence: TGTGCCAGCACCTCTGAAGCGGGGGGGAATGAGCAGTTCTTC. Using reference TRBV11-2 and TRBJ2-1 for the parts outside the CDR3, the full variable domain is EAGVAQSPRYKIIEKRQSVAFWCNPISGHATLYWYQQILGQGPKLLIQFQNNGVVDDSQLPKDRFSAERLKGVDSTLKIQPAKLEDSAVYLCASTSEAGGNEQFFGPGTRLTVL.

The CDR3 is CASSRAGSGYNQPQHF. The CDR3 bases are TGTGCCAGTAGTAGAGCGGGGTCGGGGTACAATCAGCCCCAGCATTTT. The chain uses TRBV19 and TRBJ1-5, with unresolved D. Germline V gene data show CDR1 as LNHDA and CDR2 as SQIVND (reference sequence). Trimming shortened V by 4 bases and J by 3 bases, and 16 bases separated the two germline ends. The CDR3 covers 16 residues. Looking up the rest from reference TRBV19 and TRBJ1-5 gives the full variable domain: DGGITQSPKYLFRKEGQNVTLSCEQNLNHDAMYWYRQDPGQGLRLIYYSQIVNDFQKGDIAEGYSVSREKKESFPLTVTSAQKNPTAFYLCASSRAGSGYNQPQHFGDGTRLSIL.

V usage is TRBV6-6 and J usage is TRBJ1-3; the match to TRBD1 covers 8 bases. Per the germline V gene, CDR1 is MNHNY and CDR2 is SVGAGI (reference sequence). CDR3 length equals 16 residues. J was trimmed by 0 bases and V by 0 bases; bases with no gene match: 1. Here the CDR3 reads CASSYSGQDSGNTIYF. The CDR3 DNA sequence: TGTGCCAGCAGTTACTCGGGACAGGACTCTGGAAACACCATATATTTT.

Notes on this clonotype: One end of the junction fails to match germline, which may point to a read error. This chain uses TRBV4-3 with TRBJ1-5, with a tentative D call TRBD1 (5 bases). Looked up from germline, CDR1 is LGHNA and CDR2 is YSLEER. The CDR3 runs 12 residues. The CDR3 DNA reads as TGCTCCAGCAGCCAAGTGGGGGAGCCCCAGCATTTT. It specifies CSSSQVGEPQHF.

This clonotype was found a few times. This chain uses TRBV4-2 with TRBJ2-3; D remains unclear. Germline-derived CDR1 and CDR2 are LGHNA and YNFKEQ. V gave up 1 base and J gave up 8 bases, with 19 bases separating them. The CDR3 has 16 amino acids. The CDR3 sequence: CASSQVGSGQETTQYF. CDR3 DNA sequence: TGTGCCAGCAGCCAAGTGGGGTCAGGCCAGGAGACTACGCAGTATTTT.

This clonotype was detected ten times or more. The chain is built from TRBV12-3 or TRBV12-4 and TRBJ2-5; no clear D gene. This CDR3 has 11 amino acids. V was cut by 7 bases and J by 3 bases, with 6 bases left in between. The CDR3 DNA reads TGTGCCAGCACCCAAAAAGAGACCCAGTACTTC. Translated, it gives CASTQKETQYF.